This record looks at one TCR beta chain sequence and its context. What it recognizes is unknown. These data belong to a study of T cell responses to AZD1222 COVID-19 vaccine. Study-wide results and limits: Spike-wide coverage was observed for vaccine-associated CD4 TCRs, with dominant responses at 160-218 and 743-854. White British people made up most donors, females outnumbered males, and clonal diversity was possibly underestimated.

Using immunoSEQ multiplex PCR, the repertoire was profiled, and TCRdb retains in-frame clones only, with some absent. The sample records more than 95,000 clones, approximately 86% being singletons. The CDR3 consists of 14 residues. J gave up 12 bases and V 1 base, and 8 bases lay outside the gene matches. CDR1 and CDR2 from the germline V gene are SGHTA and FQGNSA. The chain is built from TRBV7-2 and TRBJ2-3; TRBD2 aligns across 9 bases. Specimen: peripheral blood, collected 28 days after the second dose of the MenACWY control vaccine. This TCR derives from an adult who received the MenACWY meningococcal vaccine as a control. The CDR3 sequence is CASSLGTSVEAQYF. The CDR3 nucleotides read TGTGCCAGCAGCTTAGGGACTAGCGTCGAGGCCCAGTATTTT.